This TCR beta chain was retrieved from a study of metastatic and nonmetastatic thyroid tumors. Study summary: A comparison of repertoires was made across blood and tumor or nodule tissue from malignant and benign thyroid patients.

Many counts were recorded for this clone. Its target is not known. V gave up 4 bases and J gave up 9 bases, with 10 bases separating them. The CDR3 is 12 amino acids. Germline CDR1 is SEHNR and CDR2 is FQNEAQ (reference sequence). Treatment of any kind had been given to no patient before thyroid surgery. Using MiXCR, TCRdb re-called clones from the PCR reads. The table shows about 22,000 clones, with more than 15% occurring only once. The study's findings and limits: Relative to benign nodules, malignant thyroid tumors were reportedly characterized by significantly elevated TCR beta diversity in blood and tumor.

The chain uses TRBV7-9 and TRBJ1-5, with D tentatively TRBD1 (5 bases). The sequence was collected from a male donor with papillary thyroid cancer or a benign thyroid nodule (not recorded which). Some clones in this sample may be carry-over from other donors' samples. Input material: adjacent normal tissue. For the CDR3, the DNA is TGTGCCAGCAGCTCGACCGGGGGGCCCCAGCATTTT. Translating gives CASSSTGGPQHF.